This entry lists 10 T cell receptor beta chains sequenced from one sample in a study of identical twins. TCRdb re-derived calls from the 5' RACE reads in MiXCR, one entry per CDR3 protein. This table holds about 550,000 distinct CDR3 sequences, approximately 20% found once. The sample also formed part of further work on yellow fever vaccine responses in identical twins.

Sequenced material: CD4+ T cells sorted from blood. The receptors derive from a woman between 18 and 30 years old in good health.

This clonotype was observed at least ten times. J is TRBJ2-3 and V is TRBV28; the D call may be TRBD1 or TRBD2 (5 bases each). The CDR3 is 14 amino acids. Germline lookup yields CDR1 MDHEN and CDR2 SYDVKM. Trimming removed 7 bases from V and 3 bases from J, with 14 bases in between. CDR3 nucleotides: TGTGCCAGCAATAACGCAGGGACGACAGATACGCAGTATTTT. Its protein product is CASNNAGTTDTQYF.

V and J are TRBV5-1 and TRBJ1-6, with unresolved D. Germline V lookup: CDR1 SGHRS, CDR2 YFSETQ. Trimming stripped 0 bases from V and 8 bases from J, with 12 bases between. CDR3 length equals 15 residues. CDR3 sequence: CASSLAGSGDSPLHF. The CDR3 nucleotides are TGCGCCAGCAGCTTGGCCGGGTCCGGCGATTCACCCCTCCACTTT.

The chain recombines TRBV9 with TRBJ2-1; 11 nucleotides match TRBD2. Trimming removed 3 bases from V and 6 bases from J; junction bases left unmatched: 5. Looked up from germline, CDR1 is SGDLS and CDR2 is YYNGEE. This CDR3 spans 15 amino acids. The CDR3 bases are TGTGCCAGCAGCGAACAAGGGACTAGCGGCAATGAGCAGTTCTTC. Translating gives CASSEQGTSGNEQFF.

This clonotype was seen a handful of times. This sequence joins TRBV20-1 and TRBJ1-1, with D unresolved. The ends were cut back, 4 bases at V and 3 bases at J, with 9 bases in the middle. This CDR3 spans 12 amino acids. Germline V lookup: CDR1 DFQATT, CDR2 SNEGSKA (reference sequence). Here the CDR3 reads CSAIQGYTEAFF. The CDR3 DNA reads TGCAGTGCTATCCAAGGATACACTGAAGCTTTCTTT.

This clonotype was detected only a few times. This chain links TRBV4-2 with TRBJ2-7; 8 nucleotides match TRBD1. Germline V gene lookup returns CDR1 LGHNA and CDR2 YNFKEQ. The junction had 3 bases not matched to a gene; V was cut back by 1 base and J by 4 bases. The CDR3 totals 14 residues. In DNA form, the CDR3 reads TGTGCCAGCAGCCAAGGGACAGGGTTTTACGAGCAGTACTTC. Translated: CASSQGTGFYEQYF.

This clonotype was detected only a few times. The CDR3 here is CASSEWGGQNHYNEQFF. The CDR3 bases are TGTGCCAGCAGTGAATGGGGGGGACAGAATCATTACAATGAGCAGTTCTTC. The chain uses TRBV2 and TRBJ2-1; D may match TRBD1 or TRBD2 (7 bases each). V dropped 2 bases and J dropped 4 bases, with 18 bases sitting between them. This CDR3 spans 17 amino acids. Germline CDR1 and CDR2: SNHLY and FYNNEI.

The chain has TRBV12-3 or TRBV12-4 and TRBJ2-7; possible D gene TRBD1, 6 bases. The CDR3 totals 15 residues. Trimming took off 2 bases at V and 6 bases at J, with 17 bases between the two ends. Written as DNA, the CDR3 is TGTGCCAGCAGTTTATTGGGCCAGGGGTCATCCGAGCAGTACGTC. Its protein product is CASSLLGQGSSEQYV.

This clonotype was seen a few times. The chain has TRBV24-1 and TRBJ2-3, with D maybe TRBD1 (6 bases). V was pared by 5 bases and J by 4 bases, with 12 bases between. The CDR3 is 14 residues long. CDR1 and CDR2 from the germline V gene are KGHDR and SFDVKD. The CDR3 DNA reads TGTGCCACCAGTGGGACAGCAGGGGCAGATACGCAGTATTTT. Protein: CATSGTAGADTQYF.

The chain joins TRBV10-3 to TRBJ2-1; TRBD2 matches 10 bases. V lost 4 bases and J lost 4; bases outside the gene matches: 4. This CDR3 is built from 15 residues. Germline V gene lookup returns CDR1 ENHRY and CDR2 SYGVKD. CDR3 DNA sequence: TGTGCCATCAGTGTAGCGGGGGGCTTTTACAATGAGCAGTTCTTC. It translates to CAISVAGGFYNEQFF.

This clonotype was counted only a few times. This chain uses TRBV5-1 with TRBJ2-2; 8 bases line up with TRBD1. Germline V gives CDR1 SGHRS, CDR2 YFSETQ. V trimming: 0 bases; J trimming: 0 bases; junction bases outside the gene matches: 4. This CDR3 region has 17 residues. The CDR3 protein is CASSLAGTGANTGELFF. The CDR3 nucleotides are TGCGCCAGCAGCTTGGCTGGGACAGGCGCGAACACCGGGGAGCTGTTTTTT.